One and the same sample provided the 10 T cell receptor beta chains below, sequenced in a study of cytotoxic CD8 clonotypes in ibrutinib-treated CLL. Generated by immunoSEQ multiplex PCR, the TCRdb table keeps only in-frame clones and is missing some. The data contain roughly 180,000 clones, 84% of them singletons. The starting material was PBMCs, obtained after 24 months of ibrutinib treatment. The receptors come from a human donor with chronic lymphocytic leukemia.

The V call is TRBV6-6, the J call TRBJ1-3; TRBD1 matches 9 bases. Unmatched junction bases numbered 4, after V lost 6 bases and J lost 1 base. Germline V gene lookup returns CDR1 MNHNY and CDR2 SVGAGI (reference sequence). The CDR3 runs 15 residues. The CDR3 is CASRTDRGSGNTIYF. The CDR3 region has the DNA TGTGCCAGCAGGACGGACAGGGGATCTGGAAACACCATATATTTT.

As DNA, the CDR3 is TGTGCCAGCTCACCACCATCGGGACAGGGCTACGAGCAGTACTTC. Translation gives CASSPPSGQGYEQYF. The V call is TRBV18, the J call TRBJ2-7; TRBD1 matches 9 bases. Germline loops: CDR1 KGHSH, CDR2 LQKENI. The ends lost 0 bases at V and 3 bases at J; junction bases unmatched: 3. The CDR3 is 15 amino acids. Combining the CDR3 with reference TRBV18 and TRBJ2-7 gives the whole variable domain NAGVMQNPRHLVRRRGQEARLRCSPMKGHSHVYWYRQLPEEGLKFMVYLQKENIIDESGMPKERFSAEFPKEGPSILRIQQVVRGDSAAYFCASSPPSGQGYEQYFGPGTRLTVT.

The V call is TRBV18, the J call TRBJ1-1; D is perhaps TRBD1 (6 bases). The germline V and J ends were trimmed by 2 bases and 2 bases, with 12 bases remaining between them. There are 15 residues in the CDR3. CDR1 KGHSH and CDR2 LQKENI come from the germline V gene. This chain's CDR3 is CASSPRGRGNTEAFF. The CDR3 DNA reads TGTGCCAGCTCACCAAGGGGCAGGGGCAACACTGAAGCTTTCTTT.

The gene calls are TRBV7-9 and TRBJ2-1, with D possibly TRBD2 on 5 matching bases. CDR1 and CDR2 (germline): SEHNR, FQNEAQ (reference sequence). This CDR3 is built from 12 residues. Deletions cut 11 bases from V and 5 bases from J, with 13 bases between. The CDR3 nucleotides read TGTGCCGGTTCGGGAAGAAACAATGAGCAGTTCTTC. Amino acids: CAGSGRNNEQFF.

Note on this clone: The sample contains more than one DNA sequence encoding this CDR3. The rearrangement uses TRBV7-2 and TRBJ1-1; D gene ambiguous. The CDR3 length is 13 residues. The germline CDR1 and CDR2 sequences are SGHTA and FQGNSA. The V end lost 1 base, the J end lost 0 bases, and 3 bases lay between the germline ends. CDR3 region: CASSLGMNTEAFF. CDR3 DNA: TGTGCCAGCAGCTTAGGGATGAACACTGAAGCTTTCTTT.

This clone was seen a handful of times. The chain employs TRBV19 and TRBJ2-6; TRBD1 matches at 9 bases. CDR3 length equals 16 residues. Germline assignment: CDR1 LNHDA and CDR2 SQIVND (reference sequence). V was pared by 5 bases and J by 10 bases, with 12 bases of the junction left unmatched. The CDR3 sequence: CASSPSTGGKLNVLTF. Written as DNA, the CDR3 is TGTGCCAGTAGTCCTTCGACAGGGGGAAAACTTAACGTCCTGACTTTC.

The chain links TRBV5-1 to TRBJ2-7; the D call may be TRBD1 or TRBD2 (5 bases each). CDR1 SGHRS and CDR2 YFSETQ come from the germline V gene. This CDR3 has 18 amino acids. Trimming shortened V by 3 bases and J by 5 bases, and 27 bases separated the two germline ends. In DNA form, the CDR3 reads TGCGCCAGCAGCTCTGGCCTGGGGCAAGGAGGATACGAGAACGAGCAGTACTTC. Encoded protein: CASSSGLGQGGYENEQYF.

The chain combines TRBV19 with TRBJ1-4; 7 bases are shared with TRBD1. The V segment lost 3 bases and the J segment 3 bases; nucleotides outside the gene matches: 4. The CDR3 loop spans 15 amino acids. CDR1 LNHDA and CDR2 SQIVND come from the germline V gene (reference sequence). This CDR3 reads CASSMRDSPNEKLFF. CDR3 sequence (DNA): TGTGCCAGTAGTATGCGGGACAGTCCTAATGAAAAACTGTTTTTT.

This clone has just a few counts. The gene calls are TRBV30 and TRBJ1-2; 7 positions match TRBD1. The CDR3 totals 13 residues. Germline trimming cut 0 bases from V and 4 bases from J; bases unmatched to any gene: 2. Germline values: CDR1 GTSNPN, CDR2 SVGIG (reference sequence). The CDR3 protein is CAWSVGTAYGYTF. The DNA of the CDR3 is TGTGCCTGGAGTGTAGGGACAGCCTATGGCTACACCTTC.

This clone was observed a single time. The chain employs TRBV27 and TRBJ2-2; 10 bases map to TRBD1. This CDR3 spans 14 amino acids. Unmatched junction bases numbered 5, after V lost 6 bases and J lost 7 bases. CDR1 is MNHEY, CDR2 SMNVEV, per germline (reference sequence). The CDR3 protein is CASSRQGAGGELFF. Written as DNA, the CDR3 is TGTGCCAGCAGCCGACAGGGGGCGGGCGGGGAGCTGTTTTTT.